These T cell receptor beta chains were read from a single sample in a study of blood T cell repertoires in COVID-19. The protocol was immunoSEQ multiplex PCR, while the TCRdb copy is restricted to in-frame clones and leaves out a portion. In the table there are some 320,000 clones, roughly 90% of which are singletons. Sequenced input: PBMCs or T cells enriched from blood (not recorded which). These TCRs come from a man in his 60s who had recovered from COVID-19. CDR3s include the opening cysteine and the closing phenylalanine or tryptophan. A D gene is named only where the DNA matches it firmly. Rows may omit the clone size; those that give it use once, few, many or a size class.

d_call,clone_size,v_call,j_call,cdr3_nt,cdr3_aa
TRBD2,-,TRBV11-2,TRBJ2-3,TGTGCCAGCAGCACTGGGACTAGCGGGGGTTCAGATACGCAGTATTTT,CASSTGTSGGSDTQYF
-,-,TRBV11-2,TRBJ1-1,TGTGCCAGCAGCCCCCGATCCCCGGAGACTGAAGCTTTCTTT,CASSPRSPETEAFF
TRBD1,-,TRBV5-1,TRBJ1-2,TGCGCCAGCAGGGGACAGGGGTATGCCAACTATGGCTACACCTTC,CASRGQGYANYGYTF
TRBD1,-,TRBV5-1,TRBJ2-3,TGCGCCAGCAGCTTGCCAGGGGGCTCCACAGATACGCAGTATTTT,CASSLPGGSTDTQYF
-,-,TRBV10-3,TRBJ1-1,TGTGCCATCAAGCAGGGTGATGGAACTGAAGCTTTCTTT,CAIKQGDGTEAFF
-,-,TRBV24-1,TRBJ2-7,TGTGCCACCAGTGATGGTGGGGCTGTCGAGCAGTACTTC,CATSDGGAVEQYF
-,-,TRBV2,TRBJ2-3,TGTGCCAGCCGGGGTGGCCTCAGCACAGATACGCAGTATTTT,CASRGGLSTDTQYF
TRBD2,-,TRBV30,TRBJ2-1,TGTGCCTGGAGACGGACTAGCGGGAGGACTTCCTACAATGAGCAGTTCTTC,CAWRRTSGRTSYNEQFF
TRBD1,-,TRBV13,TRBJ2-1,TGTGCCAGCAGCTTAGGTCGGGCAGGGGGCAAATATGAGCAGTTCTTC,CASSLGRAGGKYEQFF
-,-,TRBV4-1,TRBJ1-4,TGCGCCAGCAGCCCATCGGGACTAACGGATGAAAAACTGTTTTTT,CASSPSGLTDEKLFF
TRBD1,once,TRBV27,TRBJ1-5,TGTGCCAGCAGCAATTGGGGACAGGGGGCTACGAAGCCCCAGCATTTT,CASSNWGQGATKPQHF
TRBD2,once,TRBV7-2,TRBJ2-7,TGTGCCAGCAGCAATAGCGGGCTGTACGAGCAGTACTTC,CASSNSGLYEQYF
-,-,TRBV2,TRBJ1-5,TGTGCCAGCAGTATTTTGAGGGAATGGAATCAGCCCCAGCATTTT,CASSILREWNQPQHF
-,-,TRBV30,TRBJ2-2,TGTGCCTGGTCGCCACCTCTCGGAGGAATCGGCACCGGGGAGCTGTTTTTT,CAWSPPLGGIGTGELFF
-,-,TRBV5-8,TRBJ1-2,TGTGCCAGCAGCTTGAGGTCGGCGAGAGGGCCCTATGGCTACACCTTC,CASSLRSARGPYGYTF
-,-,TRBV19,TRBJ1-3,TGTGCCAGTAGTATTTTCGCCGGTGGAAACACCATATATTTT,CASSIFAGGNTIYF
-,-,TRBV6-5,TRBJ1-3,TGTGCCAGCAGTTACTCGAGGGTGTTCTCTGGAAACACCATATATTTT,CASSYSRVFSGNTIYF
TRBD1,-,TRBV29-1,TRBJ1-2,TGCAGCGCAGAGGGGGCGGGTGGCTACACCTTC,CSAEGAGGYTF
-,-,TRBV9,TRBJ2-3,TGTGCCAGCAGCCAATATGGGGGGACAGTTGCAGATACGCAGTATTTT,CASSQYGGTVADTQYF
TRBD2,-,TRBV24-1,TRBJ2-1,TGTGCCACCAGTGATTCTTCCGGGACTAGCTGGGGCAATGAGCAGTTCTTC,CATSDSSGTSWGNEQFF
-,-,TRBV18,TRBJ2-5,TGTGCCAGCTCACCCCTTGAGGAGACCCAGTACTTC,CASSPLEETQYF
TRBD1,-,TRBV2,TRBJ2-7,TGTGCCAGTCAAACAGGGGACGGGGAGCAGTACTTC,CASQTGDGEQYF
-,-,TRBV28,TRBJ1-2,TGTGCCAGCAGTTTATCGGGCCACGGTTCCGGGACTAACTATGGCTACACCTTC,CASSLSGHGSGTNYGYTF
-,-,TRBV4-1,TRBJ1-3,TGCGCCAGCAGCCAAGGGCTTATGCGGAACACCATATATTTT,CASSQGLMRNTIYF
TRBD1,-,TRBV2,TRBJ2-2,TGTGCCAGCACCAGGGGGATTGCCACCGGGGAGCTGTTTTTT,CASTRGIATGELFF
TRBD1,-,TRBV9,TRBJ1-1,TGTGCCAGCAGCGGAGGGACAGGGGCCCAGAACACTGAAGCTTTCTTT,CASSGGTGAQNTEAFF
TRBD1,-,TRBV3-1/TRBV3-2,TRBJ2-1,TGTGCCAGCAGCCAAGCAGGGGGCTCGGGGAATGAGCAGTTCTTC,CASSQAGGSGNEQFF
TRBD1,-,TRBV11-2,TRBJ1-3,TGTGCCAGCACCCTCATGACAGGGATCTCTGGAAACACCATATATTTT,CASTLMTGISGNTIYF
-,-,TRBV2,TRBJ1-5,TGTGCCAGCAGTGTGGGCAGCTCAGTTCCTAATCAGCCCCAGCATTTT,CASSVGSSVPNQPQHF